These 10 T cell receptor beta chains were all obtained from the same sample, sequenced in a study of cytomegalovirus exposure and HLA in healthy donors. A multiplex PCR was run with 60 Vbeta primers and 13 Jbeta primers. Profiled with immunoSEQ multiplex PCR; TCRdb holds only in-frame clones, not every one. The repertoire consists of about 110,000 clones, with more than 70% occurring once and the leading ten covering 2% to 2.5%. Sequenced material: PBMCs. The receptor set was obtained from a man in his thirties or forties in good health and CMV-seronegative.

The rearrangement uses TRBV6-5 and TRBJ1-5, with 8 bases fitting TRBD1. Germline values: CDR1 MNHEY, CDR2 SVGAGI. V trimming: 10 bases; J trimming: 5 bases; junction bases outside the gene matches: 7. The CDR3 has 13 amino acids. Here the CDR3 DNA reads TGTGCCACCGGACAGGGAAGGCATCAGCCCCAGCATTTT. Translating gives CATGQGRHQPQHF.

This chain links TRBV6-1 with TRBJ2-1; 8 nucleotides match TRBD1. Germline lookup yields CDR1 MNHNS and CDR2 SASEGT. The CDR3 covers 14 residues. V shed 11 bases, J shed 0 bases, and the junction held 6 bases outside the gene matches. CDR3 in DNA: TGTGCCGGGACAGGTGCTGGCTCCTACAATGAGCAGTTCTTC. It translates to CAGTGAGSYNEQFF.

This clone was detected a few times. The genes are TRBV28 and TRBJ2-3, with 9 nucleotides matching TRBD1. The trim removed 5 bases at V and 6 bases at J, leaving 6 bases unmatched. The CDR3 is 14 residues long. Per the germline V gene, CDR1 is MDHEN and CDR2 is SYDVKM. CDR3 sequence (DNA): TGTGCCAGCAGTATCCGGGACAGGGCCGATACGCAGTATTTT. Translating gives CASSIRDRADTQYF.

This clone has just one count. The chain joins TRBV30 to TRBJ1-4; 7 nucleotides line up with TRBD1. Trimming removed 0 bases from V and 6 bases from J; junction bases left unmatched: 7. Germline V gene data show CDR1 as GTSNPN and CDR2 as SVGIG (reference sequence). The CDR3 consists of 15 residues. The chain's CDR3 is CAWSVFDREDEKLFF. CDR3 in DNA: TGTGCCTGGAGTGTATTTGACAGGGAGGATGAAAAACTGTTTTTT.

The V and J genes are TRBV29-1 and TRBJ1-2, with D tentatively TRBD1 (5 bases). Between the trimmed V and J ends, which lost 6 bases and 6 bases, there was a span of 14 bases. CDR1 is SQVTM, CDR2 ANQGSEA, per germline. The CDR3 spans 12 residues. CDR3: CSVVGGKNGYTF. Written as DNA, the CDR3 is TGCAGCGTGGTGGGGGGAAAGAATGGCTACACCTTC. Full variable domain (remainder filled in from reference TRBV29-1 and TRBJ1-2): SAVISQKPSRDICQRGTSLTIQCQVDSQVTMMFWYRQQPGQSLTLIATANQGSEATYESGFVIDKFPISRPNLTFSTLTVSNMSPEDSSIYLCSVVGGKNGYTFGSGTRLTVV.

This clone was seen once. This same CDR3 is encoded by further DNA sequences in the sample. The rearrangement joins TRBV27 to TRBJ2-7; possibly TRBD1 for D (6 bases). The CDR3 has 13 amino acids. CDR1 is MNHEY, CDR2 SMNVEV, per germline (reference sequence). The germline V and J ends were trimmed by 2 bases and 3 bases, with 8 bases remaining between them. CDR3 amino acids: CASSLTGIYEQYF. In DNA, the CDR3 is TGTGCCAGCAGTTTAACAGGGATCTACGAGCAGTACTTC.

The chain has TRBV5-4 and TRBJ1-1, with no clear D. The CDR3 has 15 residues. Trimming pared 7 bases from V and 5 bases from J, leaving 21 bases between. The germline gives CDR1 SGHNT, CDR2 YYREEE (reference sequence). The CDR3 sequence is CASVPPTPGKTEAFF. The CDR3 bases are TGTGCCAGCGTTCCACCGACACCGGGAAAAACTGAAGCTTTCTTT.

This clone showed up many times. V usage is TRBV5-4 and J usage is TRBJ2-3; a weak D match, TRBD1 (6 bases). The ends were cut back, 4 bases at V and 2 bases at J, with 20 bases in the middle. This CDR3 has 17 amino acids. The germline CDR1 and CDR2 sequences are SGHNT and YYREEE (reference sequence). CDR3 sequence: CASSPEGVGKVTDTQYF. The CDR3 region has the DNA TGTGCCAGCAGCCCCGAGGGGGTTGGGAAGGTCACAGATACGCAGTATTTT.

This clone has a handful of counts. The gene calls are TRBV5-4 and TRBJ2-5; D call uncertain. V shed 0 bases and J shed 5 bases, with 8 bases lying between them. The CDR3 sequence is 13 residues long. Germline V gives CDR1 SGHNT, CDR2 YYREEE (reference sequence). The CDR3 reads CASSLVPVETQYF. CDR3 coding DNA: TGTGCCAGCAGCTTGGTCCCAGTGGAGACCCAGTACTTC. Full variable domain (remainder filled in from reference TRBV5-4 and TRBJ2-5): ETGVTQSPTHLIKTRGQQVTLRCSSQSGHNTVSWYQQALGQGPQFIFQYYREEENGRGNFPPRFSGLQFPNYSSELNVNALELDDSALYLCASSLVPVETQYFGPGTRLLVL.

A single count supports this clone. This chain links TRBV6-5 with TRBJ2-7; 11 nucleotides line up with TRBD2. Germline CDR1 MNHEY, CDR2 SVGAGI. This CDR3 contains 16 residues. V shed 0 bases and J 0 bases; nucleotides not matched to a gene: 1. The DNA for the CDR3 is TGTGCCAGCAGTTACTCACTAGCGGGGGCCTCCTACGAGCAGTACTTC. Protein product: CASSYSLAGASYEQYF.